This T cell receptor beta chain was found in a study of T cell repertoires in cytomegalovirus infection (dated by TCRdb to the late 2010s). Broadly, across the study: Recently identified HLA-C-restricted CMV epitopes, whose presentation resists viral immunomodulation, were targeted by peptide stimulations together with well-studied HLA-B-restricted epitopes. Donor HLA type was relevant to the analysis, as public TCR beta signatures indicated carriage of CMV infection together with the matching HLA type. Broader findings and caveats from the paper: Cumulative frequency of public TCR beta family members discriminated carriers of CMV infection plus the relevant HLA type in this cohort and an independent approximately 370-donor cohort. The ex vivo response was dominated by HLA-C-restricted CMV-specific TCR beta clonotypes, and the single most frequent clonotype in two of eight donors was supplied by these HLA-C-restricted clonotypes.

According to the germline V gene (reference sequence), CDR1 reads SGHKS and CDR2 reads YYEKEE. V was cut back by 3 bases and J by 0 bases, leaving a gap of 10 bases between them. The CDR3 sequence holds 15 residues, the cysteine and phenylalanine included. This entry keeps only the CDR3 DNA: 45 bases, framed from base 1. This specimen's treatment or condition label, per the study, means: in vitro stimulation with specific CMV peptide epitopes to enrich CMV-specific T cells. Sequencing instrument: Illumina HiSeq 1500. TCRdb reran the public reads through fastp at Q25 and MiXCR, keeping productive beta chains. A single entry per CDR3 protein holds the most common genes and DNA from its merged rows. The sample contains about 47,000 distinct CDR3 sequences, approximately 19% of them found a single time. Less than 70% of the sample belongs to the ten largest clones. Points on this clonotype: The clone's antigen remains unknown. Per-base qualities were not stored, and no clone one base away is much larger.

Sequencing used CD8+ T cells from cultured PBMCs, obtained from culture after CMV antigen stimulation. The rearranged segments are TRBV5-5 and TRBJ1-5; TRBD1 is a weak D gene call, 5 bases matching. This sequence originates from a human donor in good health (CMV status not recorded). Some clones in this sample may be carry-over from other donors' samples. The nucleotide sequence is TGTGCCAGCAGCTCGCGGGGGGATAGCAATCAGCCCCAGCATTTT. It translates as CASSSRGDSNQPQHF.